This TCR beta chain comes out of a study of blood T cell repertoires in COVID-19. On the study more broadly: The study drew acute and convalescent COVID-19 samples from the United States, Italy and Spain. PBMCs, B-cell-depleted T cells, or T cells provided the cDNA or gDNA that made up the material.

Germline CDR1 is LGHDT and CDR2 is YNNKEL (reference sequence). This CDR3 contains 16 residues. V shed 3 bases and J shed 1 base, with 15 bases lying between them. As processed by the authors: The assay estimated nucleated cells by amplifying reference gene primers. TCRdb keeps only in-frame clones here, not all; method: immunoSEQ multiplex PCR. V and J calls plus clone size are reproduced from that table; the DNA served to infer D and trimming. The sample records about 140,000 clones, around nine tenths being singletons. The chain couples TRBV3-1 (or the pseudogene TRBV3-2) to TRBJ2-5; weak D call: TRBD2 (6 bases). The clonotype originates from a human donor in a cohort sampled during active COVID-19. Sequencing was done on a sample of peripheral blood. The chain's CDR3 is CASSHSPGLFQETQYF. DNA of the CDR3: TGTGCCAGCAGCCACTCCCCGGGACTTTTCCAAGAGACCCAGTACTTC.